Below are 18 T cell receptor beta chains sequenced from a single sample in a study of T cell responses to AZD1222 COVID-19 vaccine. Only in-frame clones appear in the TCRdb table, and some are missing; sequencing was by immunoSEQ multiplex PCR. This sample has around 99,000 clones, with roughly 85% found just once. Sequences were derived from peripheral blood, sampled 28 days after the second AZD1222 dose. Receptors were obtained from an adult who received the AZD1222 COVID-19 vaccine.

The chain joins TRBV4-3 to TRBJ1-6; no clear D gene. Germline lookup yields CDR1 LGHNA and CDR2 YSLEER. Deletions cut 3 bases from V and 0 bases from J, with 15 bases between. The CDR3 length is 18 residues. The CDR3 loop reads CASSQETGRSSYNSPLHF. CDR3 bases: TGCGCCAGCAGCCAGGAAACGGGCAGGAGCTCCTATAATTCACCCCTCCACTTT.

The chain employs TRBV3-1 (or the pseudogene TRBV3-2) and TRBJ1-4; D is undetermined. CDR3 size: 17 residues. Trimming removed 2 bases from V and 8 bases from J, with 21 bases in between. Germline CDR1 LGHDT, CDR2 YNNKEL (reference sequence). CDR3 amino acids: CASSQKALPPPGEKLFF. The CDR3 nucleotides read TGTGCCAGCAGCCAAAAAGCTCTGCCGCCACCGGGCGAAAAACTGTTTTTT.

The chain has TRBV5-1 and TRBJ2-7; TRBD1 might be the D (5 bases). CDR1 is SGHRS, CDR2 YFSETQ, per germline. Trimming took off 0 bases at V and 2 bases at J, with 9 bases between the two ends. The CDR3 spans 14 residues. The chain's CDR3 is CASSLGVGAYEQYF. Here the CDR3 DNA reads TGCGCCAGCAGCTTGGGTGTAGGGGCCTACGAGCAGTACTTC.

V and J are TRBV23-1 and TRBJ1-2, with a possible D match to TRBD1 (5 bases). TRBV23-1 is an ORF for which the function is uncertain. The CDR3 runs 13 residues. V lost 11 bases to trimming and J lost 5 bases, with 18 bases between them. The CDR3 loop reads CAALAGEPYGYTF. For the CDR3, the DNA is TGCGCCGCGCTGGCGGGGGAACCATATGGCTACACCTTC.

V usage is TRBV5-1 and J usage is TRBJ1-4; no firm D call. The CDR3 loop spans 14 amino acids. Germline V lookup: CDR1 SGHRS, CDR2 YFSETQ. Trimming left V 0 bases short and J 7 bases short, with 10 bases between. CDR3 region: CASSLETFSEKLFF. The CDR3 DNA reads TGCGCCAGCAGCTTGGAAACCTTTAGTGAAAAACTGTTTTTT.

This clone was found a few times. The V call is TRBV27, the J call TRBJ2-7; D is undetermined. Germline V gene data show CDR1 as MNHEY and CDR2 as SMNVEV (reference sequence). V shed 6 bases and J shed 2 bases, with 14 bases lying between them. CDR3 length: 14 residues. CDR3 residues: CASSPPPPTYEQYF. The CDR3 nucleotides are TGTGCCAGCAGCCCACCTCCCCCAACCTACGAGCAGTACTTC.

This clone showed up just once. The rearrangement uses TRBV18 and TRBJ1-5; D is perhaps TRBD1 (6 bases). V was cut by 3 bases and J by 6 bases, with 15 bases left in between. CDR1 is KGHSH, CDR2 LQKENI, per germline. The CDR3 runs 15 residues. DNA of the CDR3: TGTGCCAGCTCACCCAGGGTGGGGACAATTCAGCCCCAGCATTTT. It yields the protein CASSPRVGTIQPQHF. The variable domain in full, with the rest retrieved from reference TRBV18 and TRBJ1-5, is NAGVMQNPRHLVRRRGQEARLRCSPMKGHSHVYWYRQLPEEGLKFMVYLQKENIIDESGMPKERFSAEFPKEGPSILRIQQVVRGDSAAYFCASSPRVGTIQPQHFGDGTRLSIL.

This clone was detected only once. The CDR3 coding sequence is TGTGCCAGCAGCGTAGTGGGGAACTATGGCTACACCTTC. Residues: CASSVVGNYGYTF. The chain carries TRBV9 and TRBJ1-2; D call uncertain. The germline gives CDR1 SGDLS, CDR2 YYNGEE. This CDR3 is built from 13 residues. V gave up 0 bases and J gave up 2 bases, with 5 bases separating them.

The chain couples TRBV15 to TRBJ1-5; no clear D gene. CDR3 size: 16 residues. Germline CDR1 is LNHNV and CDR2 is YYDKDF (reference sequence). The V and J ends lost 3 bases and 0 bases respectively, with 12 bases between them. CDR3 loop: CATSSRQPYSNQPQHF. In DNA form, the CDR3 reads TGTGCCACCAGCAGTAGACAACCATATAGCAATCAGCCCCAGCATTTT.

The CDR3 coding sequence is TGCGCCAGCAGCCAAGACCCCGGGATCTACCCATCGAACACTGAAGCTTTCTTT. Its translation: CASSQDPGIYPSNTEAFF. The J gene is TRBJ1-1, the V gene TRBV4-3, with D uncertain. Trimming pared 0 bases from V and 1 base from J, leaving 18 bases between. Germline V lookup: CDR1 LGHNA, CDR2 YSLEER. The CDR3 runs 18 residues.

The CDR3 protein is CASSQDGAGQGTIYNSPLHF. The CDR3 DNA reads TGCGCCAGCAGCCAAGACGGGGCGGGACAGGGTACCATATATAATTCACCCCTCCACTTT. This sequence joins TRBV4-3 and TRBJ1-6; 9 bases match TRBD1. There are 20 residues in the CDR3. The germline CDR1 and CDR2 sequences are LGHNA and YSLEER. V was clipped by 0 bases and J by 4 bases; unmatched bases: 13.

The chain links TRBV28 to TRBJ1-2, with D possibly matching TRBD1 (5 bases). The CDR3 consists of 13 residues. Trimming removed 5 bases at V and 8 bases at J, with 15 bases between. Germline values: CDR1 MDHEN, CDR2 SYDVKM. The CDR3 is CASSRQRGRGYTF. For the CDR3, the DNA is TGTGCCAGCAGTCGACAGAGGGGCCGAGGCTACACCTTC.

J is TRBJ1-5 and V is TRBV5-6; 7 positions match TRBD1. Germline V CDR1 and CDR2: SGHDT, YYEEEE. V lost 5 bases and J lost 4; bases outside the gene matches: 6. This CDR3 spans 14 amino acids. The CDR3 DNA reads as TGTGCCAGCAGTTCCGGGACAGAGAATCAGCCCCAGCATTTT. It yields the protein CASSSGTENQPQHF.

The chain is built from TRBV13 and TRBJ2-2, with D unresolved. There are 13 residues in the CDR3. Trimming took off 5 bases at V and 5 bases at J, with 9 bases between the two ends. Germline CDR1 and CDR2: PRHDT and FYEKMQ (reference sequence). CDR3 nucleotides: TGTGCCAGCAGCCCCGAAGAGACCGGGGAGCTGTTTTTT. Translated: CASSPEETGELFF. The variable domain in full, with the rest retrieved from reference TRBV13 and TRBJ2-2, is AAGVIQSPRHLIKEKRETATLKCYPIPRHDTVYWYQQGPGQDPQFLISFYEKMQSDKGSIPDRFSAQQFSDYHSELNMSSLELGDSALYFCASSPEETGELFFGEGSRLTVL.

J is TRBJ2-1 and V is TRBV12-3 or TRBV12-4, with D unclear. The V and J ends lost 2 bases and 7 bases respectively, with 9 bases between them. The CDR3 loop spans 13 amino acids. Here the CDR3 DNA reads TGTGCCAGCAGTTTATTAGTGCGGAATGAGCAGTTCTTC. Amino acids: CASSLLVRNEQFF.

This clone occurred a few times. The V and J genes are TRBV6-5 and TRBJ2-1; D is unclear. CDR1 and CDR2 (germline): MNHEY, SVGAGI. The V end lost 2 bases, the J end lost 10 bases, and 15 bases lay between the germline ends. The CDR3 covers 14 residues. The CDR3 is CASSYSPSAGEQFF. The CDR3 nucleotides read TGTGCCAGCAGTTACAGTCCCAGCGCCGGGGAGCAGTTCTTC.

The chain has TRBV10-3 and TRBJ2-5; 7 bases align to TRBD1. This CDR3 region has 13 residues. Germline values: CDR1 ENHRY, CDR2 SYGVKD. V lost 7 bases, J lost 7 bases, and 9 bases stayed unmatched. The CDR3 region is CAITEGAGWTQYF. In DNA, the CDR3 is TGTGCCATCACCGAGGGGGCTGGGTGGACCCAGTACTTC.

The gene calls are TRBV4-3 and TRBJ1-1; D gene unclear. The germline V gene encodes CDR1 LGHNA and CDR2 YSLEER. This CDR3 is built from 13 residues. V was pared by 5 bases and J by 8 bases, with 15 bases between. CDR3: CASSLEVDGEAFF. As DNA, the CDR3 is TGCGCCAGCAGCTTAGAGGTGGACGGAGAAGCTTTCTTT.